This TCR beta chain was captured in a study of CD8 T cells in ankylosing spondylitis. Making use of molecular barcodes, quantitative 5'-RACE generated TCR beta libraries. Each CDR3 protein gets one entry after TCRdb re-called the 5' RACE reads with MiXCR. This sample yields 50,000 to 60,000 distinct CDR3 sequences, of which 6.5% to 9% are seen a single time; over 6.5% belongs to the top ten. Study-wide points: Ankylosing spondylitis blood seemed to carry a telltale TCR beta motif made of several highly homologous variants. Reportedly, disease-linked clones are significantly enriched in ankylosing spondylitis patients' matched synovial fluid.

This clonotype was detected many times. Its target is not known. Source material: blood, either unsorted or a sorted T cell fraction (not recorded which). The source of this sequence is a female donor with ankylosing spondylitis or in good health (not recorded which).

The CDR3 coding sequence is TGTGCCAGCAGCTTCCAAGAAAAAGGCGAGCAGTACTTC. Amino acid sequence: CASSFQEKGEQYF. The chain joins TRBV11-3 to TRBJ2-7; D is unresolved. Trimming stripped 3 bases from V and 6 bases from J, with 12 bases between. Germline V CDR1 and CDR2: SGHNT, YENEEA. There are 13 residues in the CDR3.